The 27 T cell receptor beta chains listed next were all sequenced from one sample in a study of shared clonotypes between healthy human individuals. The table came from immunoSEQ multiplex PCR; TCRdb's copy has only in-frame clones and leaves some out. This repertoire shows around 980,000 clones, about four fifths found once; its top ten account for 0.5% to 0.65%. The specimen was memory CD4+ T cells from PBMCs. Regarding subset: CD45RA-negative fraction. These receptors were obtained from a man in his late teens or twenties in good health. Some clones in this sample may be carry-over from other donors' samples.

The chain is built from TRBV6-5 and TRBJ2-1, with TRBD2 matching 8 bases. Germline CDR1 MNHEY, CDR2 SVGAGI. With 6 bases clipped from V and 5 bases from J, the junction kept 9 bases outside the gene matches. The CDR3 length is 15 residues. CDR3 nucleotide sequence: TGTGCCAGCAGACTCAGCGGGAGTGCAGACAATGAGCAGTTCTTC. Translated, it gives CASRLSGSADNEQFF.

The genes are TRBV10-3 and TRBJ1-6, with D possibly being TRBD1 (5 bases). V was cut by 8 bases and J by 8 bases, with 10 bases left in between. The CDR3 runs to 12 residues. CDR1 is ENHRY and CDR2 is SYGVKD in the germline V gene. CDR3 nucleotides: TGTGCCATCGGTCCGGGGGATTCACCCCTCCACTTT. Encoded protein: CAIGPGDSPLHF.

The chain carries TRBV19 and TRBJ2-7, with 7 bases aligning to TRBD2. The V and J ends lost 5 bases and 1 base, in that order; junction bases with no gene match: 8. The CDR3 is 15 amino acids. Germline-derived CDR1 and CDR2 are LNHDA and SQIVND (reference sequence). The CDR3 region has the DNA TGTGCCAGTAGTCCCCTCGCAGCGGGGTCCTACGAGCAGTACTTC. Translated: CASSPLAAGSYEQYF.

The chain uses TRBV9 and TRBJ2-5, with 11 bases that match TRBD2. Unmatched junction bases numbered 6, after V lost 3 bases and J lost 5 bases. CDR3 length: 15 residues. The germline CDR1 and CDR2 sequences are SGDLS and YYNGEE. The CDR3 DNA reads as TGTGCCAGCAGCGCCTCACTAGCGGGAGCGGAGACCCAGTACTTC. This encodes CASSASLAGAETQYF.

The rearrangement joins TRBV28 to TRBJ1-5; 8 bases are shared with TRBD1. V gave up 2 bases and J gave up 0 bases; unmatched junction bases: 9. Germline assignment: CDR1 MDHEN and CDR2 SYDVKM. The CDR3 spans 18 residues. CDR3: CASSLRQGRGYSNQPQHF. The CDR3, as DNA: TGTGCCAGCAGTTTACGACAGGGGCGAGGGTATAGCAATCAGCCCCAGCATTTT.

The gene calls are TRBV28 and TRBJ1-2, with 9 nucleotides matching TRBD1. With V trimmed by 5 bases and J by 8 bases, 9 bases remained unmatched. The CDR3 loop spans 14 amino acids. Germline CDR1 reads MDHEN; CDR2 reads SYDVKM. The CDR3 protein is CASSTRTGVGGYTF. The DNA for the CDR3 is TGTGCCAGCAGTACCCGGACAGGGGTTGGGGGCTACACCTTC.

This clone was recorded once. The V and J genes are TRBV27 and TRBJ2-3; possibly TRBD2 for D (5 bases). There are 12 residues in the CDR3. The germline gives CDR1 MNHEY, CDR2 SMNVEV (reference sequence). Deletions cut 5 bases from V and 8 bases from J, with 11 bases between. This CDR3 is CASSEGIATQYF. The DNA of the CDR3 is TGTGCCAGCAGTGAGGGAATAGCTACGCAGTATTTT.

The CDR3 is CAISAGTSKTYEQYF. The CDR3, as DNA: TGTGCCATCAGCGCCGGGACTAGCAAAACCTACGAGCAGTACTTC. The gene calls are TRBV10-3 and TRBJ2-7, with TRBD2 matching 9 bases. This CDR3 has 15 amino acids. With 6 bases clipped from V and 2 bases from J, the junction kept 8 bases outside the gene matches. CDR1 and CDR2 from the germline V gene are ENHRY and SYGVKD.

CDR3 in DNA: TGTGCCTGGGGCGAGGGGGACGAGCAGTACTTC. It is translated as CAWGEGDEQYF. The chain has TRBV30 and TRBJ2-7; D possibly corresponds to TRBD1 (6 bases). This CDR3 is 11 amino acids long. Trimming stripped 5 bases from V and 5 bases from J, with 10 bases between. Germline V gives CDR1 GTSNPN, CDR2 SVGIG (reference sequence). Drawing the rest from reference TRBV30 and TRBJ2-7, the complete variable domain is SQTIHQWPATLVQPVGSPLSLECTVEGTSNPNLYWYRQAAGRGLQLLFYSVGIGQISSEVPQNLSASRPQDRQFILSSKKLLLSDSGFYLCAWGEGDEQYFGPGTRLTVT.

The chain employs TRBV19 and TRBJ2-2, with D unclear. Trimming removed 6 bases at V and 7 bases at J, with 12 bases between. The length of the CDR3 is 13 residues. Germline V gives CDR1 LNHDA, CDR2 SQIVND (reference sequence). The CDR3 region is CASRLSSVGELFF. The CDR3, as DNA: TGTGCCAGTAGGCTAAGTTCTGTCGGGGAGCTGTTTTTT.

This rearrangement joins TRBV29-1 to TRBJ1-6, with D unresolved. Germline CDR1 reads SQVTM; CDR2 reads ANQGSEA. The CDR3 has 13 amino acids. The CDR3 bases are TGCGCCGGCCGGGCGGGATCAGGCTCACCCCTCCACTTT. This sequence encodes CAGRAGSGSPLHF.

The chain is built from TRBV30 and TRBJ2-7, with 9 bases lining up with TRBD1. Germline CDR1 reads GTSNPN; CDR2 reads SVGIG (reference sequence). Germline trimming cut 7 bases from V and 3 bases from J; bases unmatched to any gene: 7. The CDR3 totals 13 residues. CDR3 sequence (DNA): TGTGCCTCCCTCCCGGACAGGGGCTACGAGCAGTACTTC. Translation gives CASLPDRGYEQYF.

The chain has TRBV6-4 and TRBJ2-3, with D possibly being TRBD1 or TRBD2 (5 bases each). V shed 2 bases and J shed 6 bases, with 21 bases lying between them. Germline-derived CDR1 and CDR2 are MRHNA and SNTAGT. The CDR3 extends over 17 amino acids. CDR3 amino acids: CASSDRTGRTGLDTQYF. The CDR3 DNA reads as TGTGCCAGCAGTGACCGGACGGGGCGTACGGGTCTGGATACGCAGTATTTT.

This clone is a singleton in its sample. The genes are TRBV7-3 and TRBJ2-5; no clear D. The CDR3 extends over 13 amino acids. Trimming stripped 5 bases from V and 1 base from J, with 8 bases between. Germline V lookup: CDR1 SGHTA, CDR2 FQGTGA. The CDR3 is CASSPLAQETQYF. The CDR3 region has the DNA TGTGCCAGCAGCCCCCTCGCCCAAGAGACCCAGTACTTC.

The rearrangement links TRBV2 to TRBJ1-1; perhaps TRBD1 as D (5 bases). The ends were cut back, 0 bases at V and 5 bases at J, with 7 bases in the middle. CDR1 SNHLY and CDR2 FYNNEI come from the germline V gene. CDR3 length: 13 residues. The CDR3, as DNA: TGTGCCAGCAGTGAAGCGGAGGGGACTGAAGCTTTCTTT. Protein sequence: CASSEAEGTEAFF.

A word on this clone: The sample has other DNA sequences that encode this CDR3 too. The rearrangement uses TRBV12-5 and TRBJ2-1; D is ambiguous. The CDR3 loop spans 12 amino acids. Per germline, CDR1 LGHNT and CDR2 FRNRAP. V was trimmed by 7 bases and J by 8 bases, leaving 12 bases between them. The CDR3 region is CASAPPGDEQFF. The CDR3 DNA is TGTGCTAGTGCTCCCCCGGGCGATGAGCAGTTCTTC.

This clone was counted only a few times. J is TRBJ1-3 and V is TRBV29-1; a weak D match, TRBD1 (5 bases). The CDR3 contains 13 residues. Between the trimmed V and J ends, which lost 2 bases and 2 bases, there was a span of 7 bases. Germline values: CDR1 SQVTM, CDR2 ANQGSEA. This CDR3 is CSVEMGAGNTIYF. The CDR3 DNA reads as TGCAGCGTTGAAATGGGGGCTGGAAACACCATATATTTT.

This clone was found once. The J gene is TRBJ1-5, the V gene TRBV19, with D possibly TRBD1 on 5 matching bases. The germline V and J ends were trimmed by 5 bases and 6 bases, with 14 bases remaining between them. This CDR3 is built from 14 residues. Per germline, CDR1 LNHDA and CDR2 SQIVND (reference sequence). The DNA of the CDR3 is TGTGCCAGTAGTCGAGGGGCGCGAGGTCAGCCCCAGCATTTT. This encodes CASSRGARGQPQHF.

The chain links TRBV5-1 to TRBJ2-5; 7 positions agree with TRBD1. The CDR3 is 13 amino acids. V shed 5 bases, J shed 5 bases, and the junction held 6 bases outside the gene matches. Germline CDR1 reads SGHRS; CDR2 reads YFSETQ. DNA of the CDR3: TGCGCCAGCAGGCTACAGGGGTTGGAGACCCAGTACTTC. Protein product: CASRLQGLETQYF.

This chain links TRBV28 with TRBJ1-3; D not resolved. The CDR3 totals 13 residues. V lost 5 bases to trimming and J lost 0 bases, with 5 bases between them. Germline CDR1 and CDR2: MDHEN and SYDVKM. CDR3 loop: CASSSGSGNTIYF. The CDR3 DNA follows: TGTGCCAGCAGTAGTGGCTCTGGAAACACCATATATTTT.

The chain recombines TRBV10-2 with TRBJ2-4; possibly TRBD1 or TRBD2 for D (5 bases each). The germline V gene has CDR1 WSHSY and CDR2 SAAADI. The ends were cut back, 7 bases at V and 8 bases at J, with 21 bases in the middle. The CDR3 is 15 residues long. CDR3 in amino acids: CASTKRRGAVDIQYF. CDR3 in DNA: TGCGCCAGCACTAAGAGGAGAGGGGCTGTGGACATTCAGTACTTC.

As to this clone: Other DNA sequences in this specimen translate into the identical CDR3. This chain links TRBV30 with TRBJ2-1; D may be TRBD2 (7 bases). The ends were cut back, 1 base at V and 2 bases at J, with 9 bases in the middle. The germline V gene has CDR1 GTSNPN and CDR2 SVGIG (reference sequence). CDR3 length: 14 amino acids. The DNA of the CDR3 is TGTGCCTGGAGTGCCGGGGGGCCCTACAATGAGCAGTTCTTC. Protein sequence: CAWSAGGPYNEQFF.

The V and J genes are TRBV5-1 and TRBJ2-5, with D perhaps TRBD1 or TRBD2 (5 bases each). CDR1 and CDR2 (germline): SGHRS, YFSETQ. V lost 3 bases and J 1 base, leaving 13 bases between the germline ends. The CDR3 extends over 15 amino acids. CDR3 bases: TGCGCCAGCAGCTCGTACCCGGGACCCCAAGAGACCCAGTACTTC. Its translation: CASSSYPGPQETQYF.

This chain connects TRBV19 to TRBJ2-5; 8 bases line up with TRBD1. Germline CDR1 LNHDA, CDR2 SQIVND (reference sequence). CDR3 length equals 14 residues. Trimming removed 5 bases from V and 3 bases from J; junction bases left unmatched: 5. CDR3 in DNA: TGTGCCAGTAGTGTAGCAGGGGGCAAAGAGACCCAGTACTTC. This sequence encodes CASSVAGGKETQYF.

The chain combines TRBV29-1 with TRBJ2-7; D not resolved. The germline V gene has CDR1 SQVTM and CDR2 ANQGSEA. There are 11 residues in the CDR3. V lost 3 bases and J 3 bases, leaving 6 bases between the germline ends. CDR3 in amino acids: CSVDHNYEQYF. CDR3 nucleotide sequence: TGCAGCGTTGACCATAACTACGAGCAGTACTTC.

The chain employs TRBV4-3 and TRBJ2-3; perhaps TRBD2 as D (6 bases). Trimming removed 2 bases from V and 2 bases from J, with 11 bases in between. This CDR3 is 15 amino acids long. Germline V gives CDR1 LGHNA, CDR2 YSLEER. This CDR3 reads CASSQSSGNTDTQYF. The DNA of the CDR3 is TGCGCCAGCAGCCAAAGTAGCGGAAACACAGATACGCAGTATTTT.

Regarding this clone: A much larger clone sits a single nucleotide away, making a read error possible. The identical CDR3 is also encoded by other nucleotide sequences in the sample. The rearrangement uses TRBV30 and TRBJ2-5; D possibly corresponds to TRBD2 (6 bases). V lost 5 bases and J 3 bases, leaving 13 bases between the germline ends. The CDR3 totals 13 residues. CDR1 and CDR2 from the germline V gene are GTSNPN and SVGIG (reference sequence). In DNA, the CDR3 is TGTGCCTGGGTACTGGCGGGGAAAGAGACCCAGTACTTC. This encodes CAWVLAGKETQYF. The full variable domain, with the rest looked up from reference TRBV30 and TRBJ2-5, is SQTIHQWPATLVQPVGSPLSLECTVEGTSNPNLYWYRQAAGRGLQLLFYSVGIGQISSEVPQNLSASRPQDRQFILSSKKLLLSDSGFYLCAWVLAGKETQYFGPGTRLLVL.